This is a list of T cell receptor beta chains from one sample in a study of cytomegalovirus exposure and HLA in healthy donors. TCRdb's copy holds only in-frame clones and misses some; the assay was immunoSEQ multiplex PCR. Of a few hundred thousand clones in the sample, 84% were seen once. Sequencing was done on a sample of PBMCs. Source of these receptors: a woman in her thirties or forties in good health and CMV-seropositive. The CDR3 runs from the conserved cysteine through the conserved F or W. A D gene is named only where the DNA matches it firmly.

>TRBD2|TRBV19|TRBJ2-2
CASSPLAGVDTGELFF
TGTGCCAGTAGTCCTTTAGCGGGAGTAGACACCGGGGAGCTGTTTTTT
>NA|TRBV25-1|TRBJ1-3
CASSDSGFSGNTIYF
TGTGCCAGCAGTGATTCCGGGTTTTCTGGAAACACCATATATTTT
>NA|TRBV28|TRBJ2-1
CASSTLSSFEQFF
TGTGCCAGCAGTACCCTCTCGAGCTTTGAGCAGTTCTTC
>TRBD1|TRBV4-1|TRBJ1-4
CASSQGRRTGSEKLFF
TGCGCCAGCAGCCAAGGGCGCCGGACAGGCAGTGAAAAACTGTTTTTT
>NA|TRBV7-9|TRBJ1-1
CASSPQGREEAFF
TGTGCCAGCAGCCCACAGGGAAGGGAAGAAGCTTTCTTT
>TRBD1|TRBV2|TRBJ1-4
CASLRQGATNEKLFF
TGTGCCAGCCTCCGACAGGGGGCAACTAATGAAAAACTGTTTTTT
>TRBD2|TRBV27|TRBJ2-1
CASSFAGGYNEQFF
TGTGCCAGCAGTTTCGCGGGAGGGTACAATGAGCAGTTCTTC
>TRBD1|TRBV6-5|TRBJ1-1
CASSYRGQANTEAFF
TGTGCCAGCAGTTACCGGGGACAGGCGAACACTGAAGCTTTCTTT
>NA|TRBV4-3|TRBJ1-2
CASSQESGYGYTF
TGCGCCAGCAGCCAAGAGTCAGGGTACGGCTACACCTTC
>TRBD2|TRBV18|TRBJ2-1
CASSPNGLAGGGWQFF
TGTGCCAGCTCACCTAACGGACTAGCGGGAGGGGGATGGCAGTTCTTC